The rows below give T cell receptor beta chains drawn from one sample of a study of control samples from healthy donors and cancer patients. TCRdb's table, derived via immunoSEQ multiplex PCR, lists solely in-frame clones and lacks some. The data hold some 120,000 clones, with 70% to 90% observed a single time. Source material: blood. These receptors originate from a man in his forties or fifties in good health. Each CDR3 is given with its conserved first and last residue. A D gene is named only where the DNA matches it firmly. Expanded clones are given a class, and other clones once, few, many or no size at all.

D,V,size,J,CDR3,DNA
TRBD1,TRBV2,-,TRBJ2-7,CASHGQDTYEQYF,TGTGCCAGCCACGGACAGGACACCTACGAGCAGTACTTC
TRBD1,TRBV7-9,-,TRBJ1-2,CASSLITGGLDYGYTF,TGTGCCAGCAGCTTAATAACAGGGGGCTTGGACTATGGCTACACCTTC
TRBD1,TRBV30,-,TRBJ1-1,CAWSAGQGANTEAFF,TGTGCCTGGAGTGCAGGACAGGGGGCGAACACTGAAGCTTTCTTT
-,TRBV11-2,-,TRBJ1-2,CASREAGGYTF,TGTGCCAGCAGAGAGGCTGGGGGCTACACCTTC
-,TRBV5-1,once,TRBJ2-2,CASSLAQGGTGELFF,TGCGCCAGCAGCTTGGCCCAGGGGGGAACCGGGGAGCTGTTTTTT
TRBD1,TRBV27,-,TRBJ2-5,CASSQARGYQETQYF,TGTGCCAGCAGTCAGGCCAGGGGGTACCAAGAGACCCAGTACTTC
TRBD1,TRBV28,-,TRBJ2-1,CASSFIGQGAWNEQFF,TGTGCCAGCAGTTTCATCGGGCAGGGGGCTTGGAATGAGCAGTTCTTC
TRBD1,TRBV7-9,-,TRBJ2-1,CASSLGQGRFNEQFF,TGTGCCAGCAGCCTGGGACAGGGGCGCTTTAATGAGCAGTTCTTC
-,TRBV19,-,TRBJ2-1,CASSIGSRELANEQFF,TGTGCCAGTAGTATAGGTTCCAGGGAATTAGCCAATGAGCAGTTCTTC
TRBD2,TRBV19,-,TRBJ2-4,CASSIPTSGGRIAKNIQYF,TGTGCCAGTAGTATCCCGACTAGCGGGGGGCGAATAGCCAAAAACATTCAGTACTTC
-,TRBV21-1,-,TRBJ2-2,CASSKDDPTANTGELFF,TGTGCCAGCAGCAAAGATGACCCGACAGCGAACACCGGGGAGCTGTTTTTT
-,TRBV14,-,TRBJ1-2,CASSPQALYGYTF,TGTGCCAGCAGCCCACAGGCCCTCTATGGCTACACCTTC
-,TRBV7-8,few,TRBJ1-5,CASSSGPSRNQPQHF,TGTGCCAGCAGTTCCGGTCCGTCTCGCAATCAGCCCCAGCATTTT
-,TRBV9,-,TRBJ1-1,CASSPLSTEAFF,TGTGCCAGCAGCCCCCTAAGCACTGAAGCTTTCTTT
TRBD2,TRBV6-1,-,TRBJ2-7,CASSDMGLFGLAGEAYEQYF,TGTGCCAGCAGTGATATGGGGTTGTTCGGACTAGCGGGGGAGGCCTACGAGCAGTACTTC
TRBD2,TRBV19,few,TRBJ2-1,CASSIGPLKGAGGAGNEQFF,TGTGCCAGTAGTATAGGTCCCCTTAAAGGTGCGGGGGGCGCGGGTAATGAGCAGTTCTTC
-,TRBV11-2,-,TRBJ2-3,CASSLGSLTDTQYF,TGTGCCAGCAGCTTAGGCAGCCTCACAGATACGCAGTATTTT
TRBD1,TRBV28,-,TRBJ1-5,CASSLRQGDQPQHF,TGTGCCAGCAGTTTAAGACAGGGCGATCAGCCCCAGCATTTT
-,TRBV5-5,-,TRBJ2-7,CASSSLAGTSYEQYF,TGTGCCAGCAGCTCCCTCGCCGGGACGTCCTACGAGCAGTACTTC
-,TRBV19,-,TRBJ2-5,CASSNSLVETQYF,TGTGCCAGTAGTAACTCCCTAGTGGAGACCCAGTACTTC
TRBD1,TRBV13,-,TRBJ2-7,CASSTPTGGDYEQYF,TGTGCCAGCTCGACCCCCACAGGGGGTGACTACGAGCAGTACTTC
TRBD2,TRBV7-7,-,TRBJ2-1,CASSLTGGPYNEQFF,TGTGCTAGCAGCTTGACGGGGGGGCCCTACAATGAGCAGTTCTTC
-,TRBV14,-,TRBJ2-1,CASSPGPSRYNEQFF,TGTGCCAGCAGCCCTGGACCTAGCCGTTACAATGAGCAGTTCTTC
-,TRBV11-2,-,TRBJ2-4,CASSSTELAKNIQYF,TGTGCCAGCAGCAGTACAGAGCTAGCCAAAAACATTCAGTACTTC